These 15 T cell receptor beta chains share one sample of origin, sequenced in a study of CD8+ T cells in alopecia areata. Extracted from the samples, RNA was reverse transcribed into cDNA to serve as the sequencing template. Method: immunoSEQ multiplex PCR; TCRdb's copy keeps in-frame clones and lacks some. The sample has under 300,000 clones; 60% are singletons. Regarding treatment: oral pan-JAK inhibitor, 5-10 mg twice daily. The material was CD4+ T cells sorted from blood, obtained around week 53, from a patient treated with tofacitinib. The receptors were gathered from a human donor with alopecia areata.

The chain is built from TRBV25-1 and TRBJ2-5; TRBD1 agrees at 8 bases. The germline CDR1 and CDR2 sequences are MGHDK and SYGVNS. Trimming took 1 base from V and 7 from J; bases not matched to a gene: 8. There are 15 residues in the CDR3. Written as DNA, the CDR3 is TGTGCCAGCAGTGAATCGGGGACAGGAGCTTGGACCCAGTACTTC. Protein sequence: CASSESGTGAWTQYF.

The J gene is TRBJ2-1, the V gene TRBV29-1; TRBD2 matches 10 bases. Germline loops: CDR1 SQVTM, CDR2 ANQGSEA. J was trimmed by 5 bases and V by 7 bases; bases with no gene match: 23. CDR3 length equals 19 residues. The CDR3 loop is CSAIPASGGPGNLNNEQFF. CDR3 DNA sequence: TGCAGCGCCATTCCAGCTAGCGGGGGACCTGGGAACCTAAACAATGAGCAGTTCTTC.

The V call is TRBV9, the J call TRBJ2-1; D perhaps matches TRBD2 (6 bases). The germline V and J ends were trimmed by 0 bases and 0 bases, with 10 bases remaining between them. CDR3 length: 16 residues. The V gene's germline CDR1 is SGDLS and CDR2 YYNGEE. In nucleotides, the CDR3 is TGTGCCAGCAGCGTAGGGAGGGAACCCTCCTACAATGAGCAGTTCTTC. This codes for CASSVGREPSYNEQFF.

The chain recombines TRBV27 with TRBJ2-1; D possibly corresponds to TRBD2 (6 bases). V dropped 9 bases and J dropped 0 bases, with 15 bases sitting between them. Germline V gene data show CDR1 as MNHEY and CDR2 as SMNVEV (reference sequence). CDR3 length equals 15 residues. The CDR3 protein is CASGAGPSSYNEQFF. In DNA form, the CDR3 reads TGTGCCAGTGGCGCGGGGCCGAGCTCCTACAATGAGCAGTTCTTC.

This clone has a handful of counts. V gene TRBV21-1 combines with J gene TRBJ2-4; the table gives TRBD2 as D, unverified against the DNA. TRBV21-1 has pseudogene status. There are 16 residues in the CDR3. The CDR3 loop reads CASSKGERLAKNIQYF. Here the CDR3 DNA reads TGTGCCAGCAGCAAAGGAGAGCGGCTAGCCAAAAACATTCAGTACTTC.

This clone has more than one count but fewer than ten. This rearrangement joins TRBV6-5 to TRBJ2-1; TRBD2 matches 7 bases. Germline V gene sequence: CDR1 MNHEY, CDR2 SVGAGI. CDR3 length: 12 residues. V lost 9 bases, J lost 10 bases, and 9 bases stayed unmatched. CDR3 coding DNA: TGTGCCAGTAATACGGGGGGAGTCGAGCAGTTCTTC. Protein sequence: CASNTGGVEQFF.

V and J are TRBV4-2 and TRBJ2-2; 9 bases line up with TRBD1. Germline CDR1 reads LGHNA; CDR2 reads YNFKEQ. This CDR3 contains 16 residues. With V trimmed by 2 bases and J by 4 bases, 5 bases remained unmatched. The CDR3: CASSQTGTGITGELFF. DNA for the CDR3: TGTGCCAGCAGCCAAACCGGGACAGGGATCACCGGGGAGCTGTTTTTT.

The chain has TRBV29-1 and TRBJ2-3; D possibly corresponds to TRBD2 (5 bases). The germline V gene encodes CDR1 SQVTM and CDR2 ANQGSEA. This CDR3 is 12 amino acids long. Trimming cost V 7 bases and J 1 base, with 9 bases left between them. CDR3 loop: CSADGGTDTQYF. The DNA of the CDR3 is TGCAGCGCCGACGGGGGCACAGATACGCAGTATTTT.

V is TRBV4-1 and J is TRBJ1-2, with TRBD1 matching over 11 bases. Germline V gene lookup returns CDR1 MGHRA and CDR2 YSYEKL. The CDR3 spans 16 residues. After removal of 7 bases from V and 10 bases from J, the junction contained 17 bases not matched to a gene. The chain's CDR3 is CASTEGQGVVEGDYTF. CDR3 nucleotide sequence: TGCGCCAGCACCGAGGGACAGGGGGTAGTAGAAGGGGACTACACCTTC.

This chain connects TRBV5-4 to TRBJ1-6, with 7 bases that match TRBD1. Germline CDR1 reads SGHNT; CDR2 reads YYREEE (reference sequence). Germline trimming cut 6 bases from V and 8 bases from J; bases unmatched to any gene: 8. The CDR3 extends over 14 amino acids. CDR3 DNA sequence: TGTGCCAGCACCAAGAGGGACAGCGATTCACCCCTCCACTTT. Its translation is CASTKRDSDSPLHF.

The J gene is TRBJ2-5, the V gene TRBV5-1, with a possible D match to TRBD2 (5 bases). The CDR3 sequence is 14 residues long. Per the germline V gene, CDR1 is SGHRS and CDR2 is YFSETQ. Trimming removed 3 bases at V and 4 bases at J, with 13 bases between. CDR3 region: CASSSPGVRETQYF. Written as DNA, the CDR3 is TGCGCCAGCAGCTCACCCGGGGTCCGAGAGACCCAGTACTTC. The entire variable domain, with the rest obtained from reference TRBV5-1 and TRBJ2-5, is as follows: KAGVTQTPRYLIKTRGQQVTLSCSPISGHRSVSWYQQTPGQGLQFLFEYFSETQRNKGNFPGRFSGRQFSNSRSEMNVSTLELGDSALYLCASSSPGVRETQYFGPGTRLLVL.

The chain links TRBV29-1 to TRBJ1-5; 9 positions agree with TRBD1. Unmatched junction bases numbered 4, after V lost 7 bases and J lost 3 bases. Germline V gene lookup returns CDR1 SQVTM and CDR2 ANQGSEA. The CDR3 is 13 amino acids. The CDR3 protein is CSAGTGINQPQHF. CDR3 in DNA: TGCAGCGCCGGGACAGGGATCAATCAGCCCCAGCATTTT.

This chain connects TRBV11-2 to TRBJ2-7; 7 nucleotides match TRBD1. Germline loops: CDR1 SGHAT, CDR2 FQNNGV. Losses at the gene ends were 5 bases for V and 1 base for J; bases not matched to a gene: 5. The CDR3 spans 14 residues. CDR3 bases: TGTGCCAGCAGCCAGATGACAGGGTCCTACGAGCAGTACTTC. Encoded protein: CASSQMTGSYEQYF.

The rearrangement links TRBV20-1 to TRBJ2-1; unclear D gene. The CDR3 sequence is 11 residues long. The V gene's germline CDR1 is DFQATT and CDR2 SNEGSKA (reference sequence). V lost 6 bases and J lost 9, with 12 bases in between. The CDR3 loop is CSASDPGEQFF. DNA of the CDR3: TGCAGTGCCTCAGACCCGGGTGAGCAGTTCTTC.

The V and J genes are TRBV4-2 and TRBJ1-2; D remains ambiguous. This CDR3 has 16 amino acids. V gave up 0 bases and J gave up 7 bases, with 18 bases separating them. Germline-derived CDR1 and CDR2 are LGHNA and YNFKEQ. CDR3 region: CASSQDRGRVSGGYTF. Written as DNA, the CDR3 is TGTGCCAGCAGCCAAGATCGAGGAAGGGTTAGCGGTGGCTACACCTTC.